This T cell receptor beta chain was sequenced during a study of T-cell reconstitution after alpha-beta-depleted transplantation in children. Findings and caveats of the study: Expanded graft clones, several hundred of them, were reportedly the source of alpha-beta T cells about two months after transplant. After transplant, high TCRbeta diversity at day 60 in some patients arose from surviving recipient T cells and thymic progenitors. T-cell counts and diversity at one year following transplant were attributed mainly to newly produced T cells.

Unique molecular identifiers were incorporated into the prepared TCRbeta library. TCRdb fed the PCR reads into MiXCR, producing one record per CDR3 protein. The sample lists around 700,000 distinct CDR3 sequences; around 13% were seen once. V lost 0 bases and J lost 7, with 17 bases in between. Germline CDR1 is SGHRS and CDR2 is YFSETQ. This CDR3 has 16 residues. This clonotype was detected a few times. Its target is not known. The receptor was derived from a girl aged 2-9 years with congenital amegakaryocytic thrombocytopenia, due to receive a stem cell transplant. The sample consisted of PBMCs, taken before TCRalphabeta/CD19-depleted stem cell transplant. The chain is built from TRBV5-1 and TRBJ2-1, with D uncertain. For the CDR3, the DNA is TGCGCCAGCAGCTTGGGATCCGTAGGACGACCGAATGAGCAGTTCTTC. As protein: CASSLGSVGRPNEQFF.